This T cell receptor beta chain was identified in a study of identical twins. Study-level results: Models, which agreed with sharing between unrelated individuals, nonetheless underestimated the out-of-frame TCR alpha sharing seen in monozygotic twins.

Carrying unique molecular identifiers, the cDNA also gained a universal primer site through template switching. MiXCR, applied by TCRdb to the 5' RACE reads, yields one record per CDR3 protein. The table lists 650,000 to 750,000 distinct CDR3 sequences, around 20% of them singletons. As concerns this clonotype: Its antigen is unknown.

The CDR3 sequence is 16 residues long. Losses at the gene ends were 2 bases for V and 1 base for J; bases not matched to a gene: 2. Germline V gene sequence: CDR1 KGHSH, CDR2 LQKENI. The data also belong to a second study, concerning T cells expressing NK-cell markers.

Sequencing was done on a sample of PBMCs. The J gene is TRBJ2-4, the V gene TRBV18; 10 bases match TRBD1. The clonotype originates from a woman aged 18 to 35 in good health. The CDR3 loop reads CASSPGTGVAKNIQYF. CDR3 in DNA: TGTGCCAGCTCACCAGGGACAGGGGTGGCCAAAAACATTCAGTACTTC. The full variable domain, with the rest looked up from reference TRBV18 and TRBJ2-4, is NAGVMQNPRHLVRRRGQEARLRCSPMKGHSHVYWYRQLPEEGLKFMVYLQKENIIDESGMPKERFSAEFPKEGPSILRIQQVVRGDSAAYFCASSPGTGVAKNIQYFGAGTRLSVL.